This T cell receptor beta chain derives from a study of T cells after yellow fever vaccination (dated by TCRdb to between 2018 and 2020). Study-level background: The SMART-Seq v4 Ultra Low Input RNA kit was used to prepare libraries from fractions with low cell numbers. To follow T-cell clones before and after both primary and booster YFV17D yellow fever vaccination, bulk TCR alpha and beta repertoires underwent longitudinal sequencing. Two healthy male donors, one aged 18 to 30 and one aged 30 to 40 years, were included in the cohort. Blood was drawn at multiple timepoints before and after primary and secondary immunization, with bulk PBMC replicates and cell subsets isolated. Overall study outcomes, separate from this receptor: The secondary T-cell response was found to be weaker but faster than the primary response, with a peak reached on day 5 rather than on day 15. A small share of clonotypes was detected in both CD4 and CD8 compartments, with the overlap likely arising from convergent recombination. Most clones expanded after primary vaccination were re-detected after the booster (96% of CD4 and roughly 85% of CD8), suggesting broad memory maintenance. FACS-sorted repertoires could contain abundant contaminating clonotypes from the bulk population, so computational filtering was required. The study included only a couple of donors, which limits how far the findings can be generalized.

The sequencer listed for this sample is Illumina NovaSeq 6000. Synthesis of TCR cDNA relied on 5'RACE template switching, a step that introduced a universal primer site along with unique molecular identifiers. cDNA synthesis was primed from both the TCR alpha and TCR beta constant segments. Two PCR steps were used to amplify libraries, with sample barcodes and sequencing adapters being added in the second step. Sequencing of libraries was performed on Illumina HiSeq 2500 (2x100 bp) or NovaSeq (2x150 bp). The original methods were these. MIGEC was used to demultiplex reads and collapse the reads into UMI consensus sequences, and MiXCR was used for V(D)J alignment. Vaccine-responding clonotypes were identified with edgeR using replicate PBMC samples, with FDR below 0.01 and a log2 fold change above 5 up to day 15 being required. Bulk clonotypes were assigned CD4 or CD8 identity according to which sequenced CD4 or CD8 repertoire held them at higher abundance. TCRdb took the public reads, trimmed them with fastp at Q25, ran MiXCR for clone calling and kept in-frame beta chains. Rows with one shared CDR3 protein collapse into an entry with the most common genes and DNA. TCRdb's processing, not the authors' own work, is the source of the V and J calls. The sample profile shows 310,000 or so distinct CDR3 sequences; roughly 3.5% of them were found once. About 20% of the sample comes from the top ten.

This clonotype was seen at least ten times. Its cognate antigen has yet to be identified. Qualities for individual bases were not recorded, and no much larger clone is one base off. The treatment or condition label here, explained by the study, means: live attenuated yellow fever vaccine strain. At each blood-draw timepoint, two biological replicates of bulk PBMCs were collected. PBMCs were isolated from peripheral blood using a standard Ficoll-Paque protocol. TriZol was used to extract RNA from bulk PBMCs, CD4 and CD8 fractions, and dextramer-positive and dextramer-negative fractions. Reading from cysteine to phenylalanine, the CDR3 counts 14 amino acids. Solely the CDR3 DNA is kept, with 42 bases framed from the first base. V gives up 6 bases and J gives up 4 bases, and the segment between their germline ends measures 16 bases. CDR1 is given as SQVTM and CDR2 as ANQGSEA, both from the germline V gene.

This material consisted of PBMCs, taken on the day of the yellow fever booster vaccination. Here the chain combines TRBV29-1 and TRBJ1-5, with the D gene call left open. The receptor's source is a man between 18 and 29 years old who received the YFV17D yellow fever vaccine. In nucleotides, the sequence is TGCAGCGTAGCCGTGGACGGGAAAAATCAGCCCCAGCATTTT. Its protein reads: CSVAVDGKNQPQHF. Joined to the reference TRBV29-1 and TRBJ1-5 proteins, this CDR3 gives the full variable domain: SAVISQKPSRDICQRGTSLTIQCQVDSQVTMMFWYRQQPGQSLTLIATANQGSEATYESGFVIDKFPISRPNLTFSTLTVSNMSPEDSSIYLCSVAVDGKNQPQHFGDGTRLSIL.